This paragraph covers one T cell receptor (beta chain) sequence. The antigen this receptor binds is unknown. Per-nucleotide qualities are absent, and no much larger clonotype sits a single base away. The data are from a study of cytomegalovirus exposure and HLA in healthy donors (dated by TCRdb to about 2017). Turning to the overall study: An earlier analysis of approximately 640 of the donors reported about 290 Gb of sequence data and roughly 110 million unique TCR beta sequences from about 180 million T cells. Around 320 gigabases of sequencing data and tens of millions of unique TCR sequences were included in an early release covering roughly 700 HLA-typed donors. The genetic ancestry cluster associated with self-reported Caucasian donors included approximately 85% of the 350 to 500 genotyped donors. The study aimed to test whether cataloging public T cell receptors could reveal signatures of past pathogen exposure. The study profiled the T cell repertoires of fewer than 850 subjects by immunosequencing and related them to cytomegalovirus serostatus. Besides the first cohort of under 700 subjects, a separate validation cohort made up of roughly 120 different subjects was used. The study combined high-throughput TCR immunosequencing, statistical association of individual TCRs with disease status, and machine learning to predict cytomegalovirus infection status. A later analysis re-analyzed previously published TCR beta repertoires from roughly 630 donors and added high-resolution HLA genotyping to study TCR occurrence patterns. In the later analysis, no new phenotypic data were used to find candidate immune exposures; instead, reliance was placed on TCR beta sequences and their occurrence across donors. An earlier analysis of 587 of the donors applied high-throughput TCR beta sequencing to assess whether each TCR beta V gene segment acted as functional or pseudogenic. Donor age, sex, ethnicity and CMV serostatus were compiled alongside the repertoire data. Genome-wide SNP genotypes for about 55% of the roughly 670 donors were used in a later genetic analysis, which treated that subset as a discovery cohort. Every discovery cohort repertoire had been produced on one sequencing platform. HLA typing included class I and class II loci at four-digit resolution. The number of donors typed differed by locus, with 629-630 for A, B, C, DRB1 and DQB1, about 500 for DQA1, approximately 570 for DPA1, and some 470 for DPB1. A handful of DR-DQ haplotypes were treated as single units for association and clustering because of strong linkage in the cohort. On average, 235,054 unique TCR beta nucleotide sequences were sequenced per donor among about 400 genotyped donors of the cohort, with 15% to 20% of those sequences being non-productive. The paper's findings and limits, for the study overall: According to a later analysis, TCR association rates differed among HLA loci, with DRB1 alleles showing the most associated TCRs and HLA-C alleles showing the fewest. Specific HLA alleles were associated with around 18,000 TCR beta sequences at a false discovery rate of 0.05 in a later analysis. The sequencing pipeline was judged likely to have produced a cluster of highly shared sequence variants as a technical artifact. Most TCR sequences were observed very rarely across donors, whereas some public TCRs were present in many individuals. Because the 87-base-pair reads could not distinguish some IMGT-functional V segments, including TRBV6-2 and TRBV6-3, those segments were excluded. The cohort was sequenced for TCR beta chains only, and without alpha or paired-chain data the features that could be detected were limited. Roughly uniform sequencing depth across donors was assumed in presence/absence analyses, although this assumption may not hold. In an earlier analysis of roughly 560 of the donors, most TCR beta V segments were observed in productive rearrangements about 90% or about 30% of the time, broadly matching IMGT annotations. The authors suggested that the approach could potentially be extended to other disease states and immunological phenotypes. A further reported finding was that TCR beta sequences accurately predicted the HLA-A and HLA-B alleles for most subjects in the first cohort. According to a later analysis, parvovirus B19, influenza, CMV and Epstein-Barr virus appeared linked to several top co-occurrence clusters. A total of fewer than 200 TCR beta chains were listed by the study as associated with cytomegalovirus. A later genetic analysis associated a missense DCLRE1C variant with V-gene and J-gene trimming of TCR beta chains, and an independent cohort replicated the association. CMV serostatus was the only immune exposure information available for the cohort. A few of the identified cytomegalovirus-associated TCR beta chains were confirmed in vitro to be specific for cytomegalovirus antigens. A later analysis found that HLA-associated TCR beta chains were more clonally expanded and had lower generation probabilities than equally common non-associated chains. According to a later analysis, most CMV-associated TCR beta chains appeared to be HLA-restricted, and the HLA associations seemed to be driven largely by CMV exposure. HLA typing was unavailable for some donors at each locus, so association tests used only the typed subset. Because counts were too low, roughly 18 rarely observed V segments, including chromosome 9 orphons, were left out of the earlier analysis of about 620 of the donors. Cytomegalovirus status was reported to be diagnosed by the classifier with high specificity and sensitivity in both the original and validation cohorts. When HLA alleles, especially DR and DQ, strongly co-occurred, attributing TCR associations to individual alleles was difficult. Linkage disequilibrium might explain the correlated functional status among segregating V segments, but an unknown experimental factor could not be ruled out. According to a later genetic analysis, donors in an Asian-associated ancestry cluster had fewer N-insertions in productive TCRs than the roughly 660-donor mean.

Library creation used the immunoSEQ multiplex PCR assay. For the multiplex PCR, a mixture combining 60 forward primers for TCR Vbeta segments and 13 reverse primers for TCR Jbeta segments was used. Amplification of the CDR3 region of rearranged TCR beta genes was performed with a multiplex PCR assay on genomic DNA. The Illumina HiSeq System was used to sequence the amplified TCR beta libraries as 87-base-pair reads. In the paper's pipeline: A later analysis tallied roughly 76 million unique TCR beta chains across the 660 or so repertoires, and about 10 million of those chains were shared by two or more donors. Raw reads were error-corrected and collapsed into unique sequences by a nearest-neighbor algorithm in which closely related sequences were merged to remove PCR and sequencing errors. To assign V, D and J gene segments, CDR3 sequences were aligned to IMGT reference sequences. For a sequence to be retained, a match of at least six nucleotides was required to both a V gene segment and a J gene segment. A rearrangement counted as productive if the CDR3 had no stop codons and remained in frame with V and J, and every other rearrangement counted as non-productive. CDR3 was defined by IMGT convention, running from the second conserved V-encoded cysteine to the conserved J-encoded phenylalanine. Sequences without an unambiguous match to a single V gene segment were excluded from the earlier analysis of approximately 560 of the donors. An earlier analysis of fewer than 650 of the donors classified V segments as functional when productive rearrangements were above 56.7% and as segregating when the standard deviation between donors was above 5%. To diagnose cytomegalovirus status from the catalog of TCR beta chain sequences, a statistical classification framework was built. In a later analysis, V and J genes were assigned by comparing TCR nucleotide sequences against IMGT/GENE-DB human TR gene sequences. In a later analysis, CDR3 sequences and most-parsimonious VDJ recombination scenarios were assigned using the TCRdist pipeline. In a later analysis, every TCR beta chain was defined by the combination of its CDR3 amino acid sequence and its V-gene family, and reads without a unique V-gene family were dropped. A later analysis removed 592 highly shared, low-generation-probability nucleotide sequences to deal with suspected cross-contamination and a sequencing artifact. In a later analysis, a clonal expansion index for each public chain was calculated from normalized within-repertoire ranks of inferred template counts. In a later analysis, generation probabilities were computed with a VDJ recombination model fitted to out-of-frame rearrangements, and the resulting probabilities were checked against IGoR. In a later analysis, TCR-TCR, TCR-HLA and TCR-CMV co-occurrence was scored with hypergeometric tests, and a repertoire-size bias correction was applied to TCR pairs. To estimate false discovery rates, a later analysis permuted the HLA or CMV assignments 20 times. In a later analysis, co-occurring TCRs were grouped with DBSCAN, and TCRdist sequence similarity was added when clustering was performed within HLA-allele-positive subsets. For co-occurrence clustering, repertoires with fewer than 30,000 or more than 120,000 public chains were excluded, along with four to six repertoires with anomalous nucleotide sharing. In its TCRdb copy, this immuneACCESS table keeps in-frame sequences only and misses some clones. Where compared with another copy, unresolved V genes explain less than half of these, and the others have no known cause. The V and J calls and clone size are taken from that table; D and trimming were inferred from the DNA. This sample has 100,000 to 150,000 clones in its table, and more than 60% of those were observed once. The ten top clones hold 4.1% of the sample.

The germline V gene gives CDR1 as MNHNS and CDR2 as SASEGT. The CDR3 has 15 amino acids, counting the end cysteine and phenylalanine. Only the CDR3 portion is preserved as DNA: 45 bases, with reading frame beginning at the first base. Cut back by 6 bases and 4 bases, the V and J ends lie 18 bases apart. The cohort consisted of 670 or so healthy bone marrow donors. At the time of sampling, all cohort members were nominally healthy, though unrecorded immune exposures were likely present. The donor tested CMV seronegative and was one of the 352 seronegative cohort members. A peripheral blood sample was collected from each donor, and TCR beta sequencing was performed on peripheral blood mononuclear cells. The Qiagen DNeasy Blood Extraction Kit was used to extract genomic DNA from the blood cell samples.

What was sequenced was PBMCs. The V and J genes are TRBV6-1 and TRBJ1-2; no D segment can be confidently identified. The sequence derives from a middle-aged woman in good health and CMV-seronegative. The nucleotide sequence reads TGTGCCAGCAGCACCGGACTAATGGTGGGCTATGGCTACACCTTC. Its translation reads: CASSTGLMVGYGYTF.